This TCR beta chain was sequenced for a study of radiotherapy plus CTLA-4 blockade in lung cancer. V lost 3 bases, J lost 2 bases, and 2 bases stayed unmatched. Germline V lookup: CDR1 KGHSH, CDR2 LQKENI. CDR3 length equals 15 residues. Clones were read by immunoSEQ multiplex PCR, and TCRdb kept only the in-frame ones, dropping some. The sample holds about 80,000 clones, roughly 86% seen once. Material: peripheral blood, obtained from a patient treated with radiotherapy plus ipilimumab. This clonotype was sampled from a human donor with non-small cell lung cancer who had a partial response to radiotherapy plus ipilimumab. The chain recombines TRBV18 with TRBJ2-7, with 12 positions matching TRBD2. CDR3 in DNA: TGTGCCAGCTCACCCCGGACTAGCGGGGCCTACGAGCAGTACTTC. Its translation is CASSPRTSGAYEQYF. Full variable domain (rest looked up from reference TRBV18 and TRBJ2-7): NAGVMQNPRHLVRRRGQEARLRCSPMKGHSHVYWYRQLPEEGLKFMVYLQKENIIDESGMPKERFSAEFPKEGPSILRIQQVVRGDSAAYFCASSPRTSGAYEQYFGPGTRLTVT.